This T cell receptor (beta chain) was retrieved from a study of T cell clones after liver transplantation (dated by TCRdb to between 2018 and 2020). Background for the entire study: The samples were obtained from ITN030ST, a randomized trial that attempted immunosuppression withdrawal within 2 years after liver transplantation. The study cohort included 8 liver transplant recipients, of whom 3 were classified as tolerant and 5 as non-tolerant. Tolerance meant complete immunosuppression withdrawal for at least one year without liver enzymes rising beyond twice the upper limit of normal. After a pre-transplant mixed lymphocyte reaction, TCRbeta sequencing was used to pinpoint donor-reactive T cell clones, which were subsequently tracked in post-transplant blood. Of the eight recipients, a few were HCV-positive, while the remaining recipients had been transplanted for non-autoimmune, non-viral indications. Blood samples were collected pre-transplant, then pre-randomization ahead of withdrawal, and finally post-randomization once withdrawal had either been completed or failed. Until randomization at 12-24 months post-transplant, subjects were given standard immunosuppression, with no induction therapy. As an antigen-independent comparator for donor-reactive sequences, third party-reactive TCRbeta sequences were also identified from pre-transplant MLRs. On the study overall, not on this receptor specifically: Without allograft tissue specimens, donor-reactive T cells may have migrated into the graft rather than being deleted. In most of the 8 subjects, regardless of tolerance or HCV status, circulating donor-reactive CD4 TCRbeta sequences dropped significantly post-transplant. In a couple of subjects, low numbers of available donor cells limited the measurable donor-reactive repertoire. Because of small, heterogeneous patient numbers and non-standardized post-transplant time points, the conclusions were only preliminary. Once repertoire turnover was taken into account, donor-reactive detection showed a significant reduction for CD4 in 7 of 8 subjects and for CD8 in 8 of 8. A greater decline was seen for donor-reactive sequences than for third party-reactive sequences, suggesting partial antigen-specific deletion unrelated to withdrawal success.

From cysteine to phenylalanine, the CDR3 is 14 amino acids long. The sequence is cut down to CDR3 DNA, 42 bases in frame from base 1. The germline V end is reduced by 4 bases and the J end by 7 bases; junction bases left unmatched: 7. CDR1 and CDR2, looked up from the germline V gene (reference sequence), are PRHDT and FYEKMQ. With regard to this clone: The antigen it binds to is not known. Base qualities are not recorded, but no much larger clone differs from it by a single base.

Unstimulated PBMCs, after thawing, were stained for CD3, CD4 and CD8 and then FACS-sorted into CD3+CD4+ and CD3+CD8+ populations. Randomization to immunosuppression withdrawal applied to every one of the 8 studied subjects. Genomic DNA was isolated with the Qiagen DNeasy Blood and Tissue Kit. Using immunoSEQ, frozen genomic DNA was subjected to high-throughput TCRbeta CDR3 sequencing, a process that included PCR amplification, mapping, bias correction and internal controls. The original pipeline was this. Only productive rearrangements were retained, with each unique TCRbeta sequence defined by its CDR3 nucleotide sequence together with its V and J gene. For a sequence to be called donor-reactive, it needed a frequency of at least 0.01% and at least 5-fold expansion in CFSE-low cells compared with unstimulated pre-transplant cells. Minimum frequency thresholds were set for each subject based on the unstimulated sample with the lowest template count, ensuring at least 90% detection power. Jensen-Shannon divergence between the top 1000 TCRbeta sequences after and before transplant was used to measure repertoire turnover. Changes in detection of donor-reactive sequences were tested with two-sided Fisher's exact tests. Held by TCRdb, this immuneACCESS table contains in-frame sequences only and omits some clones. Under half of the omission traces to an unresolved V gene where checked; the cause of the rest is unknown. The V and J calls and clone size were taken over from that table, and D and trimming were inferred from the DNA. Within this sample are tens of thousands of clones, with approximately 92% of them counted one time only. 0.98% of the sample lies in the top ten.

Sequencing was performed on CD4+ T cells from blood, taken about 25 months after liver transplant. The sequence joins TRBV13 to TRBJ2-1; a stretch of 7 junction bases matches TRBD1. This receptor was taken from a human patient who received a liver transplant. Where a transplant has occurred, the graft donor may have supplied some of the T cells. The nucleotide sequence is given as TGTGCCAGCAGCTCCGCTTCACAGGGGAATGAGCAGTTCTTC. This is translated as CASSSASQGNEQFF.